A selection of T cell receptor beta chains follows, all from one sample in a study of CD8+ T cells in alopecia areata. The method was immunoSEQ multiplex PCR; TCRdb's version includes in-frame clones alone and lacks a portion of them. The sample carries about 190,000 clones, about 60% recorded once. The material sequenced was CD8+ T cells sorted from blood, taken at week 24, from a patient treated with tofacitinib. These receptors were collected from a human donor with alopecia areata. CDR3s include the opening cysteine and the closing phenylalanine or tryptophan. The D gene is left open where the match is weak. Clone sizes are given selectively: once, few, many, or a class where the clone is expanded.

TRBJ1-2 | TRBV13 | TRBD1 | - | TGTGCCAGCAGCTCCCTGACAGGGGACGATGGCTACACCTTC | CASSSLTGDDGYTF
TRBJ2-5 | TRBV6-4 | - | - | TGTGCCAGCATCAGAGGGGGGCCGGGGACCCAGTACTTC | CASIRGGPGTQYF
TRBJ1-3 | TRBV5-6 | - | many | TGTGCCAGCAGGGACGGCCTCTCTGGAAACACCATATATTTT | CASRDGLSGNTIYF
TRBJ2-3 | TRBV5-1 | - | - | TGCGCCAGCAGCTTGGCCCCGGGAACCACAGATACGCAGTATTTT | CASSLAPGTTDTQYF
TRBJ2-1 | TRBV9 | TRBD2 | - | TGTGCCAGCAGTTTGACTAGCGGGTACTACATTGAGGATGAGCAGTTCTTC | CASSLTSGYYIEDEQFF
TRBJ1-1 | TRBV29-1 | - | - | TGCAGCGGTTCAGGGAAAGGTACTGAAGCTTTCTTT | CSGSGKGTEAFF
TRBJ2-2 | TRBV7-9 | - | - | TGTGCCAGCAGCTTAGGCCCCTCCCCCGGGGAGCTGTTTTTT | CASSLGPSPGELFF
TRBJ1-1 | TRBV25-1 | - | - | TGTGCCAGCGGGGGAAACACTGAAGCTTTCTTT | CASGGNTEAFF
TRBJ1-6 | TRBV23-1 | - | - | TGCGCCAGCAGTCAACCTCTCCCGGGACAACTAGGTTCACCCCTCCACTTT | CASSQPLPGQLGSPLHF
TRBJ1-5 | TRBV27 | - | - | TGTGCCAGCAGTAAGACTGGGCCAAACAATCAGCCCCAGCATTTT | CASSKTGPNNQPQHF
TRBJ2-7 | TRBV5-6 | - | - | TGTGCCAGCAGCTTGGGGACCTACGAGCAGTACTTC | CASSLGTYEQYF
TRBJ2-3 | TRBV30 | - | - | TGTGCCTGGAGTGAGGGAGATACGCAGTATTTT | CAWSEGDTQYF
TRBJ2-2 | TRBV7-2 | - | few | TGTGCCAGCAGCCCACTCCTGGTCACCGGGGAGCTGTTTTTT | CASSPLLVTGELFF
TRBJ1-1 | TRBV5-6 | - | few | TGTGCCAGCAGCTTGGGTGGTTCCACTGAAGCTTTCTTT | CASSLGGSTEAFF
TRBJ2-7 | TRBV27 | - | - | TGTGCCAGCAGTCCTAATGCGGCCCACGAGCAGTACTTC | CASSPNAAHEQYF
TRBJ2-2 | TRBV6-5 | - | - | TGTGCCAGCAAGAACACCGGGGAGCTGTTTTTT | CASKNTGELFF
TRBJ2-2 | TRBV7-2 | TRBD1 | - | TGTGCCAGACAGGGGCCCCCCGGGGAGCTGTTTTTT | CARQGPPGELFF
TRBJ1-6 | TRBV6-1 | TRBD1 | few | TGTGCCACATCTCCCGGGACAGGGGTTTCACCCCTCCACTTT | CATSPGTGVSPLHF
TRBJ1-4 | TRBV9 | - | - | TGTGCCAGCAGCGTAGGGGGCAGTTATCCAACTAATGAAAAACTGTTTTTT | CASSVGGSYPTNEKLFF
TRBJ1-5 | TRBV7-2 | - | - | TGTGCCAGCAGCTTGGTAGGGTCTCAGCCCCAGCATTTT | CASSLVGSQPQHF
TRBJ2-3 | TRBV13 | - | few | TGTGCCAGCAGTCGTGGTGGCGTAGATACGCAGTATTTT | CASSRGGVDTQYF
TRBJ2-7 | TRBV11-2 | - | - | TGTGCCAGCAGCTCAACTACGAATGAGCAGTACTTC | CASSSTTNEQYF
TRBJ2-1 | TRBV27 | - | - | TGTGCCAGCGGGGTGAGGTCCTACAATGAGCAGTTCTTC | CASGVRSYNEQFF
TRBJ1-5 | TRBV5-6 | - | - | TGTGCCAGCAGCGTACAGGGTCGCAATCAGCCCCAGCATTTT | CASSVQGRNQPQHF
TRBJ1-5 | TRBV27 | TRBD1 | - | TGTGCCAGCAGCCTCCAGGGGGTAAATCAGCCCCAGCATTTT | CASSLQGVNQPQHF
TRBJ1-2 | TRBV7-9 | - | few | TGTGCCAGCAGCACCTCGACAGGAGATCTCTATGGCTACACCTTC | CASSTSTGDLYGYTF
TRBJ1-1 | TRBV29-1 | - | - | TGCAGCGCCTTGAACACTGAAGCTTTCTTT | CSALNTEAFF